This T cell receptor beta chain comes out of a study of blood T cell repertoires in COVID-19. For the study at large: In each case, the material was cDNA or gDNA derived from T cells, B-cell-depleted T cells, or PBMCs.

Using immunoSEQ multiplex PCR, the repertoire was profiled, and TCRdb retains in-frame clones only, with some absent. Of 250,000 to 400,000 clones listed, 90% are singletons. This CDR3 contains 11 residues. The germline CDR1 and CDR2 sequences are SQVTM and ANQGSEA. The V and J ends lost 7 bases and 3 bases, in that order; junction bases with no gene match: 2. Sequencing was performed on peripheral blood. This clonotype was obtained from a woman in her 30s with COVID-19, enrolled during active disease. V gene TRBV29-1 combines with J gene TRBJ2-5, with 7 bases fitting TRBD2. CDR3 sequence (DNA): TGCAGCGGAGCGGGAAAAGAGACCCAGTACTTC. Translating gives CSGAGKETQYF.